This T cell receptor (beta chain) was profiled in a study of T cell changes during pregnancy in multiple sclerosis. Some clones are missing from TCRdb's copy, which holds only in-frame ones; the method was immunoSEQ multiplex PCR. The repertoire has 40,000 to 50,000 clones, roughly 95% of them found once; the top ten carry less than 0.4%. The CDR3 totals 15 residues. The trim removed 5 bases at V and 4 bases at J, leaving 9 bases unmatched. Looked up from germline, CDR1 is MNHEY and CDR2 is SVGAGI. The receptor was isolated from a female donor with multiple sclerosis, enrolled in a pregnancy study. The rearrangement links TRBV6-5 to TRBJ1-2; TRBD1 agrees at 8 bases. Sequences were derived from CD4+ T cells from peripheral blood mononuclear cells, sampled in the third trimester of pregnancy. CDR3 nucleotide sequence: TGTGCCAGCAGTCCTGGACAGGGAGCCCTCTATGGCTACACCTTC. This translates into CASSPGQGALYGYTF.